These 6 T cell receptor beta chains were sequenced from one sample in a study of T cells in narcolepsy. The method was immunoSEQ multiplex PCR; TCRdb's version includes in-frame clones alone and lacks a portion of them. Seen here are some 30,000 clones, around 79% observed once, and the top ten hold about 1.1%. Sequenced input: CD45RA- memory CD4+ T cells from PBMCs. The source is a human donor with narcolepsy.

The chain uses TRBV27 and TRBJ1-2, with 7 bases lining up with TRBD1. J lost 0 bases, V lost 6 bases, and 19 bases had no gene match. CDR3 length: 19 amino acids. The germline V gene has CDR1 MNHEY and CDR2 SMNVEV (reference sequence). CDR3 amino acids: CASRHKGVDRVITNYGYTF. The CDR3 nucleotides are TGTGCCAGCAGACACAAGGGGGTCGACAGGGTCATTACTAACTATGGCTACACCTTC.

The rearrangement uses TRBV14 and TRBJ2-7; 9 bases line up with TRBD2. The CDR3 covers 15 residues. Unmatched junction bases numbered 10, after V lost 4 bases and J lost 6 bases. CDR1 SGHDN and CDR2 FVKESK come from the germline V gene. In DNA form, the CDR3 reads TGTGCCAGCAGCCCGTCAGCGGGAGGTTCAGGCGAGCAGTACTTC. This translates into CASSPSAGGSGEQYF.

This chain joins TRBV5-1 and TRBJ2-5, with a tentative D call TRBD2 (5 bases). Trimming removed 0 bases at V and 5 bases at J, with 17 bases between. Germline CDR1 is SGHRS and CDR2 is YFSETQ. The CDR3 runs 16 residues. CDR3 in DNA: TGCGCCAGCAGCTTGGGGCTGATTACTAGAGGGGAGACCCAGTACTTC. Translating it yields CASSLGLITRGETQYF.

The CDR3, as DNA: TGTGCCTGGAGTGTCTGGGGGTCTGGAAACACCATATATTTT. Translation: CAWSVWGSGNTIYF. The rearrangement uses TRBV30 and TRBJ1-3; tentative D call: TRBD1 (5 bases). Trimming removed 0 bases at V and 1 base at J, with 7 bases between. Germline CDR1 reads GTSNPN; CDR2 reads SVGIG (reference sequence). The CDR3 sequence is 14 residues long. Using reference TRBV30 and TRBJ1-3 for the parts outside the CDR3, the full variable domain is SQTIHQWPATLVQPVGSPLSLECTVEGTSNPNLYWYRQAAGRGLQLLFYSVGIGQISSEVPQNLSASRPQDRQFILSSKKLLLSDSGFYLCAWSVWGSGNTIYFGEGSWLTVV.

This chain joins TRBV4-3 and TRBJ2-3, with 10 bases identical to TRBD2. The germline V gene has CDR1 LGHNA and CDR2 YSLEER. The CDR3 consists of 18 residues. Trimming took 6 bases from V and 0 from J; bases not matched to a gene: 12. The CDR3 DNA reads as TGCGCCAGCAGTAGGGCCTGGCTAGCGGGAGATAGCACAGATACGCAGTATTTT. Translating gives CASSRAWLAGDSTDTQYF.

This rearrangement joins TRBV5-8 to TRBJ2-3, with TRBD2 identical over 7 bases. This CDR3 has 15 residues. The ends lost 2 bases at V and 2 bases at J; junction bases unmatched: 5. The germline V gene has CDR1 SGHTS and CDR2 YDEGEE. The CDR3, as DNA: TGTGCCAGCAGCTTCGAAGCGGGGACCACAGATACGCAGTATTTT. Residues: CASSFEAGTTDTQYF.